A selection of T cell receptor beta chains follows, all from one sample in a study of PD-1 blockade in classical Hodgkin lymphoma. Libraries were prepared by immunoSEQ multiplex PCR; TCRdb keeps only in-frame clonotypes and omits some of them. The data contain about 29,000 clones, 60% to 80% of them seen just once; the ten biggest clones take up around 3.7%. This specimen was peripheral blood mononuclear cells (PBMCs), taken before the second cycle of nivolumab. These TCRs come from a human donor with classical Hodgkin lymphoma. Both conserved end residues are part of each CDR3. Each record gives: V gene, J gene, clone size, D gene, CDR3 protein, CDR3 DNA. A D gene is named only where the DNA matches it firmly. The listing skips clone size in some rows; elsewhere it reads once, few, many or a size class.

TRBV29-1	TRBJ2-7	.	.	CSATAGGGYEQYF	TGCAGCGCCACTGCAGGGGGGGGCTACGAGCAGTACTTC
TRBV6-6	TRBJ2-1	few	.	CASSYSRQGTYNEQFF	TGTGCCAGCAGTTACTCGCGCCAGGGGACCTACAATGAGCAGTTCTTC
TRBV23-1	TRBJ2-1	.	TRBD2	CASLITSGVYEQFF	TGCGCCAGCCTTATCACTAGCGGGGTATATGAGCAGTTCTTC
TRBV5-6	TRBJ2-5	once	.	CASRSKPGWGQETQYF	TGTGCCAGCAGATCCAAACCGGGTTGGGGCCAAGAGACCCAGTACTTC
TRBV6-6	TRBJ2-7	.	.	CASSLRVGEQYF	TGTGCCAGCAGCCTTAGGGTCGGCGAGCAGTACTTC
TRBV5-6	TRBJ1-2	.	.	CASSFERDYGYTF	TGTGCCAGCAGCTTTGAGCGTGACTATGGCTACACCTTC
TRBV7-3	TRBJ2-7	medium-sized	TRBD2	CASSLRASGTYEQYF	TGTGCCAGCAGCTTACGGGCTAGCGGGACCTACGAGCAGTACTTC
TRBV28	TRBJ1-5	.	.	CASSRRKIGGRVIHQPQHF	TGTGCCAGCAGTCGACGCAAGATTGGGGGAAGGGTTATCCATCAGCCCCAGCATTTT
TRBV5-1	TRBJ2-5	.	.	CASSLDWETQYF	TGCGCCAGCAGCTTGGATTGGGAGACCCAGTACTTC
TRBV2	TRBJ1-1	.	TRBD1	CASSDPPDRGRTEAFF	TGTGCCAGCAGTGACCCCCCTGACAGGGGGCGAACTGAAGCTTTCTTT
TRBV19	TRBJ1-2	.	.	CASSIPADYGYTF	TGTGCCAGTAGTATCCCAGCAGACTATGGCTACACCTTC
TRBV18	TRBJ1-1	once	.	CASSPLAGRESQAFF	TGTGCCAGCTCACCACTGGCGGGACGGGAGTCCCAAGCTTTCTTT
TRBV29-1	TRBJ1-1	.	TRBD1	CSVVPLDRGNTEAFF	TGCAGCGTTGTCCCCTTAGACAGGGGGAACACTGAAGCTTTCTTT
TRBV6-1	TRBJ1-5	.	TRBD1	CASRAGTGGQPQHF	TGTGCCAGCAGAGCCGGGACAGGGGGGCAGCCCCAGCATTTT
TRBV27	TRBJ1-1	.	TRBD1	CASYGNRGSEAFF	TGTGCCAGCTACGGGAACAGGGGCTCTGAAGCTTTCTTT
TRBV11-1	TRBJ2-7	.	.	CASSSPGQGPYEQYF	TGTGCCAGCAGCTCCCCGGGGCAGGGGCCATACGAGCAGTACTTC
TRBV10-3	TRBJ2-7	.	.	CAISEGQGREQYF	TGTGCCATCAGTGAGGGACAAGGGCGAGAGCAGTACTTC
TRBV10-3	TRBJ2-5	.	.	CAISELTGETQYF	TGTGCCATCAGTGAGCTGACCGGGGAGACCCAGTACTTC
TRBV27	TRBJ2-3	.	.	CASSPTSKSLWDTQYF	TGTGCCAGCAGCCCCACTAGCAAGTCCTTGTGGGATACGCAGTATTTT
TRBV28	TRBJ1-2	.	TRBD1	CASSLGQVGNYGYTF	TGTGCCAGCAGTTTGGGACAGGTGGGAAACTATGGCTACACCTTC
TRBV5-1	TRBJ1-2	.	.	CASSLEGILSYGYTF	TGCGCCAGCAGCTTGGAGGGCATACTCTCCTATGGCTACACCTTC
TRBV28	TRBJ2-1	.	.	CASSGLGGAAYNEQFF	TGTGCCAGCAGTGGCCTAGGGGGGGCGGCCTACAATGAGCAGTTCTTC
TRBV5-4	TRBJ2-5	.	.	CASSLGQVGGETQYF	TGTGCCAGCAGCCTCGGCCAGGTTGGGGGGGAGACCCAGTACTTC